This entry concerns a single T cell receptor (beta chain). What it recognizes is unknown. The data stem from a study of cytomegalovirus exposure and HLA in healthy donors. Study-wide points: An analysis was carried out at a later point. It showed that HLA-associated TCR beta chains were more clonally expanded than equally common non-associated chains.

Primers for the PCR totalled 60 Vbeta and 13 Jbeta. Data came from immunoSEQ multiplex PCR; TCRdb stores just in-frame clones and leaves some out. This sample contains 50,000 or so clones. The donors (healthy individuals) were bone marrow donors. Germline CDR1 reads MNHEY; CDR2 reads SMNVEV (reference sequence). The CDR3 runs 13 residues. The V segment lost 4 bases and the J segment 2 bases; nucleotides outside the gene matches: 2. The V and J genes are TRBV27 and TRBJ2-7; TRBD1 matches 7 bases. The specimen was PBMCs. The TCR sequence derives from a woman in her thirties or forties in good health and CMV-seronegative. Here the CDR3 DNA reads TGTGCCAGCAGTTGGACAGGACCCTACGAGCAGTACTTC. Amino acid sequence: CASSWTGPYEQYF.